Sequencing of this T cell receptor beta chain was carried out in a study of cytomegalovirus exposure and HLA in healthy donors. Profiled with immunoSEQ multiplex PCR; TCRdb holds only in-frame clones, not every one. Among roughly 70,000 clones, around nine tenths were seen once, and the ten largest hold approximately 4.2%. The V gene lost 5 bases and the J gene lost 1 base, with 9 bases spanning the gap. Germline V gives CDR1 SGHAT, CDR2 FQNNGV. This CDR3 has 13 amino acids. The receptor was isolated from a woman younger than 35 in good health and CMV-seropositive. This rearrangement joins TRBV11-2 to TRBJ2-7; D may be TRBD2 (5 bases). The sequenced material came from PBMCs. CDR3 sequence: CASSRGLSYEQYF. CDR3 bases: TGTGCCAGCAGCCGGGGATTATCCTACGAGCAGTACTTC.